Below are 26 T cell receptor beta chains sequenced from a single sample in a study of T cell responses to AZD1222 COVID-19 vaccine. Produced via immunoSEQ multiplex PCR; TCRdb's table is partial and in-frame only. The sample has about 110,000 clones; approximately 83% are singletons. Sequencing used peripheral blood, obtained on day 0 of AZD1222 vaccination. These receptors came from an adult in good health.

CDR3 in amino acids: CASSTGGRGLIRLVNTEAFF. In DNA form, the CDR3 reads TGTGCCAGCAGCACGGGGGGCAGGGGGCTAATCCGTCTGGTGAACACTGAAGCTTTCTTT. This chain joins TRBV5-5 and TRBJ1-1; 8 bases align to TRBD1. The V and J ends lost 4 bases and 0 bases, in that order; junction bases with no gene match: 20. Germline-derived CDR1 and CDR2 are SGHKS and YYEKEE (reference sequence). This CDR3 is 20 amino acids long.

V and J are TRBV2 and TRBJ1-2, with TRBD1 identical over 9 bases. Trimming cost V 6 bases and J 4 bases; bases outside gene matches: 6. The CDR3 covers 14 residues. The V gene's germline CDR1 is SNHLY and CDR2 FYNNEI. CDR3 in amino acids: CASSPTGQGYGYTF. In DNA, the CDR3 is TGTGCCAGCAGCCCAACGGGACAGGGCTATGGCTACACCTTC.

V gene TRBV7-8 combines with J gene TRBJ2-6; the D gene is possibly TRBD2 (6 bases). Trimming left V 3 bases short and J 0 bases short, with 15 bases between. Germline CDR1 SGHVS, CDR2 FQNEAQ. The CDR3 totals 18 residues. For the CDR3, the DNA is TGTGCCAGCAGCTTCCTACAGCGGGTCTCCTCTGGGGCCAACGTCCTGACTTTC. Translation: CASSFLQRVSSGANVLTF.

J is TRBJ1-6 and V is TRBV30; possible D gene TRBD1, 5 bases. Trimming removed 5 bases from V and 8 bases from J, with 19 bases in between. The CDR3 covers 15 residues. Germline CDR1 is GTSNPN and CDR2 is SVGIG (reference sequence). The CDR3 sequence: CAWVTGQGADSPLHF. DNA of the CDR3: TGTGCCTGGGTCACGGGCCAGGGCGCAGATTCACCCCTCCACTTT.

This clone was detected only once. CDR3 bases: TGTGCCAGCAGCATCCGGCTGCTGAGCTACAATGAGCAGTTCTTC. Translating it yields CASSIRLLSYNEQFF. The rearrangement uses TRBV6-5 and TRBJ2-1, with no clear D. Trimming removed 6 bases at V and 3 bases at J, with 15 bases between. There are 15 residues in the CDR3. Germline V gives CDR1 MNHEY, CDR2 SVGAGI.

J is TRBJ2-1 and V is TRBV19, with 8 bases fitting TRBD2. Germline lookup yields CDR1 LNHDA and CDR2 SQIVND (reference sequence). The CDR3 has 17 amino acids. The trim removed 0 bases at V and 4 bases at J, leaving 8 bases unmatched. The CDR3: CASSIEAGERGYNEQFF. As DNA, the CDR3 is TGTGCCAGTAGTATAGAGGCCGGGGAGCGGGGGTACAATGAGCAGTTCTTC.

The V call is TRBV7-2, the J call TRBJ2-6; unclear D gene. The CDR3 length is 15 residues. Germline CDR1 and CDR2: SGHTA and FQGNSA. The germline V and J ends were trimmed by 1 base and 1 base, with 5 bases remaining between them. The DNA of the CDR3 is TGTGCCAGCAGCTTAGGAGGATCTGGGGCCAACGTCCTGACTTTC. Protein product: CASSLGGSGANVLTF.

The CDR3: CASSHSSRTSGWNNEQFF. CDR3 nucleotides: TGTGCCAGCAGCCATAGCTCGCGGACTAGCGGGTGGAACAATGAGCAGTTCTTC. The chain has TRBV3-1 (or the pseudogene TRBV3-2) and TRBJ2-1; TRBD2 agrees at 11 bases. Germline CDR1 and CDR2: LGHDT and YNNKEL (reference sequence). The CDR3 sequence is 18 residues long. J gave up 5 bases and V 3 bases, and 12 bases lay outside the gene matches.

The V and J genes are TRBV24-1 and TRBJ2-7; 10 nucleotides agree with TRBD2. Germline-derived CDR1 and CDR2 are KGHDR and SFDVKD. This CDR3 is 16 amino acids long. The V segment lost 4 bases and the J segment 3 bases; nucleotides outside the gene matches: 8. CDR3 residues: CATSDPSSGGLYEQYF. Here the CDR3 DNA reads TGTGCCACCAGTGACCCCTCTAGCGGGGGTCTCTACGAGCAGTACTTC.

The rearrangement links TRBV19 to TRBJ2-3; D not resolved. Trimming removed 4 bases at V and 2 bases at J, with 7 bases between. The CDR3 totals 13 residues. The germline gives CDR1 LNHDA, CDR2 SQIVND (reference sequence). CDR3 residues: CASSTAPTDTQYF. CDR3 coding DNA: TGTGCCAGTAGTACCGCTCCCACAGATACGCAGTATTTT.

This chain joins TRBV7-2 and TRBJ1-5; TRBD1 is a possible D gene (5 bases). With 5 bases removed from V and 4 bases from J, the gap between germline ends came to 12 bases. Germline V gives CDR1 SGHTA, CDR2 FQGNSA. The CDR3 runs to 14 residues. The DNA of the CDR3 is TGTGCCAGCAGCCCGGGGTGGGGGAATCAGCCCCAGCATTTT. Translating gives CASSPGWGNQPQHF.

The gene calls are TRBV27 and TRBJ2-3, with 9 bases identical to TRBD2. V lost 2 bases, J lost 6 bases, and 6 bases stayed unmatched. There are 15 residues in the CDR3. In germline, CDR1 is MNHEY, CDR2 SMNVEV (reference sequence). The DNA for the CDR3 is TGTGCCAGCAGTTTAGCGGGGGGGTTGTCGGATACGCAGTATTTT. Its protein product is CASSLAGGLSDTQYF.

The chain couples TRBV28 to TRBJ1-5; TRBD1 aligns across 11 bases. With 6 bases clipped from V and 6 bases from J, the junction kept 10 bases outside the gene matches. In germline, CDR1 is MDHEN, CDR2 SYDVKM. This CDR3 has 16 residues. The CDR3 DNA is TGTGCCAGCAGGCACTTCGGACAGGGGGCAAGTCAGCCCCAGCATTTT. It is translated as CASRHFGQGASQPQHF.

The J gene is TRBJ1-2, the V gene TRBV25-1; a possible D gene is TRBD1 (5 bases). The CDR3 consists of 14 residues. CDR1 is MGHDK, CDR2 SYGVNS, per germline. V was cut by 2 bases and J by 4 bases, with 11 bases left in between. CDR3 nucleotides: TGTGCCAGCAGTGAAAGGGCGGGGGGCTATGGCTACACCTTC. Its protein is CASSERAGGYGYTF.

The chain joins TRBV9 to TRBJ2-2, with D possibly matching TRBD1 (6 bases). With 0 bases removed from V and 1 base from J, the gap between germline ends came to 10 bases. The germline V gene has CDR1 SGDLS and CDR2 YYNGEE. This CDR3 has 16 amino acids. CDR3 sequence: CASSVGGPRNTGELFF. In DNA form, the CDR3 reads TGTGCCAGCAGCGTAGGGGGGCCCAGGAACACCGGGGAGCTGTTTTTT.

The rearrangement uses TRBV11-2 and TRBJ1-5; the D is unclear. Germline values: CDR1 SGHAT, CDR2 FQNNGV. V lost 4 bases and J lost 5, with 9 bases in between. The CDR3 contains 13 residues. In DNA form, the CDR3 reads TGTGCCAGCAGCTCCGCTCGGTATCAGCCCCAGCATTTT. Translating it yields CASSSARYQPQHF. The variable domain in full, completed from reference TRBV11-2 and TRBJ1-5, reads EAGVAQSPRYKIIEKRQSVAFWCNPISGHATLYWYQQILGQGPKLLIQFQNNGVVDDSQLPKDRFSAERLKGVDSTLKIQPAKLEDSAVYLCASSSARYQPQHFGDGTRLSIL.

The CDR3 DNA reads as TGTGCCAATCCCCTGCGGTGCAATTCACCCCTCCACTTT. This sequence encodes CANPLRCNSPLHF. The V and J genes are TRBV27 and TRBJ1-6; D ambiguous. V shed 10 bases and J shed 7 bases, with 14 bases lying between them. The CDR3 runs to 13 residues. Germline lookup yields CDR1 MNHEY and CDR2 SMNVEV (reference sequence).

Comment on this clone: This same CDR3 is encoded by further DNA sequences in the sample. V is TRBV18 and J is TRBJ1-4; D is ambiguous. CDR1 is KGHSH and CDR2 is LQKENI in the germline V gene. CDR3 size: 13 residues. V lost 1 base, J lost 7 bases, and 7 bases lay in between. The CDR3, as DNA: TGTGCCAGCTCACCACGGGAGGGTGAAAAACTGTTTTTT. This sequence encodes CASSPREGEKLFF.

The CDR3 loop reads CASSFIARQGPPYEQYF. CDR3 DNA sequence: TGTGCCAGCAGCTTCATAGCCCGACAGGGTCCCCCCTACGAGCAGTACTTC. The chain couples TRBV5-5 to TRBJ2-7, with 7 bases identical to TRBD1. Germline values: CDR1 SGHKS, CDR2 YYEKEE (reference sequence). The CDR3 is 17 residues long. Losses at the gene ends were 2 bases for V and 2 bases for J; bases not matched to a gene: 13. Drawing the rest from reference TRBV5-5 and TRBJ2-7, the complete variable domain is DAGVTQSPTHLIKTRGQQVTLRCSPISGHKSVSWYQQVLGQGPQFIFQYYEKEERGRGNFPDRFSARQFPNYSSELNVNALLLGDSALYLCASSFIARQGPPYEQYFGPGTRLTVT.

This clone was seen only a few times. The chain employs TRBV4-3 and TRBJ2-3, with D maybe TRBD2 (5 bases). V lost 1 base to trimming and J lost 2 bases, with 13 bases between them. Germline CDR1 is LGHNA and CDR2 is YSLEER. CDR3 size: 16 residues. Here the CDR3 reads CASSQVGGSFTDTQYF. The DNA of the CDR3 is TGCGCCAGCAGCCAAGTAGGTGGGAGTTTCACAGATACGCAGTATTTT.

The gene calls are TRBV18 and TRBJ2-7; D remains unclear. V shed 1 base and J shed 5 bases, with 3 bases lying between them. Per germline, CDR1 KGHSH and CDR2 LQKENI. The CDR3 has 11 amino acids. The CDR3 loop reads CASSPQDEQYF. CDR3 DNA sequence: TGTGCCAGCTCACCACAGGACGAGCAGTACTTC.

The chain is built from TRBV6-1 and TRBJ1-6; possibly TRBD1 for D (5 bases). The germline V and J ends were trimmed by 2 bases and 10 bases, with 9 bases remaining between them. Per the germline V gene, CDR1 is MNHNS and CDR2 is SASEGT. This CDR3 comprises 13 residues. The CDR3 is CASSELRESPLHF. Written as DNA, the CDR3 is TGTGCCAGCAGTGAACTCAGGGAGTCACCCCTCCACTTT.

The chain has TRBV11-2 and TRBJ1-3; D uncertain. Trimming removed 0 bases from V and 6 bases from J, with 6 bases in between. CDR3 size: 13 residues. CDR1 SGHAT and CDR2 FQNNGV come from the germline V gene. The CDR3 is CASSLDLVNTIYF. The DNA of the CDR3 is TGTGCCAGCAGCTTAGATCTGGTAAACACCATATATTTT.

This clone appeared a single time. The V and J genes are TRBV3-1 (or the pseudogene TRBV3-2) and TRBJ1-5; D gene unclear. CDR1 LGHDT and CDR2 YNNKEL come from the germline V gene (reference sequence). The ends were cut back, 8 bases at V and 10 bases at J, with 18 bases in the middle. The CDR3 runs 13 residues. CDR3 DNA sequence: TGTGCCAGCGCAGCCTGGGGTGAATCCCCCCAGCATTTT. Protein product: CASAAWGESPQHF.

The rearrangement links TRBV7-3 to TRBJ1-6; D remains unclear. Trimming left V 1 base short and J 6 bases short, with 7 bases between. CDR1 SGHTA and CDR2 FQGTGA come from the germline V gene. This CDR3 is built from 14 residues. This chain's CDR3 is CASSLSGVNSPLHF. CDR3 nucleotide sequence: TGTGCCAGCAGCTTAAGTGGTGTTAATTCACCCCTCCACTTT.

V gene TRBV28 combines with J gene TRBJ1-2; 9 bases match TRBD1. The CDR3 totals 13 residues. With 6 bases clipped from V and 4 bases from J, the junction kept 3 bases outside the gene matches. CDR1 is MDHEN and CDR2 is SYDVKM in the germline V gene. CDR3 sequence: CASRRTGAYGYTF. As DNA, the CDR3 is TGTGCCAGCAGGCGGACAGGGGCCTATGGCTACACCTTC.